This TCR beta chain was retrieved from a study of blood T cell repertoires in COVID-19. Study-wide background: Researchers got acute and convalescent COVID-19 samples from the United States, Italy and Spain. PBMCs, B-cell-depleted T cells, or T cells provided the cDNA or gDNA that made up the material.

With 6 bases removed from V and 6 bases from J, the gap between germline ends came to 14 bases. Germline V CDR1 and CDR2: LGHDT, YNNKEL (reference sequence). CDR3 size: 13 residues. Profiling relied on immunoSEQ multiplex PCR, and the TCRdb table lists in-frame clones only, not all of them. The table records more than 450,000 clones, about 85% of them present only once. This clone showed up just once. The chain couples TRBV3-1 (or the pseudogene TRBV3-2) to TRBJ1-1; no clear D. The TCR was taken from a woman in her late teens or twenties who had recovered from COVID-19. The sequenced sample consisted of PBMCs or T cells enriched from blood (not recorded which). As DNA, the CDR3 is TGTGCCAGCAGTCCTGATGAGAGGGCTGAAGCTTTCTTT. It specifies CASSPDERAEAFF.